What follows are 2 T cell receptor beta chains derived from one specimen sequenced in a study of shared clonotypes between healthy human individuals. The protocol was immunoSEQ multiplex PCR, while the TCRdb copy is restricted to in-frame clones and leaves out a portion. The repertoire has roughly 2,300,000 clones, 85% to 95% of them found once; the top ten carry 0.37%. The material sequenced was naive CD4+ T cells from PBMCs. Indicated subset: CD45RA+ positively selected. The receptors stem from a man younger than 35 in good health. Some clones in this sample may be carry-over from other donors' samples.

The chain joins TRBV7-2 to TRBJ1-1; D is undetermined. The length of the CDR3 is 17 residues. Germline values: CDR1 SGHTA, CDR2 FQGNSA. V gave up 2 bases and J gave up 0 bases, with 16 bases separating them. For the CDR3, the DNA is TGTGCCAGCAGCTTACCCCGCACCCGGATTTTGAACACTGAAGCTTTCTTT. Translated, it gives CASSLPRTRILNTEAFF. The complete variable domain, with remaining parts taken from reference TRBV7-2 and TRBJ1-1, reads GAGVSQSPSNKVTEKGKDVELRCDPISGHTALYWYRQSLGQGLEFLIYFQGNSAPDKSGLPSDRFSAERTGGSVSTLTIQRTQQEDSAVYLCASSLPRTRILNTEAFFGQGTRLTVV.

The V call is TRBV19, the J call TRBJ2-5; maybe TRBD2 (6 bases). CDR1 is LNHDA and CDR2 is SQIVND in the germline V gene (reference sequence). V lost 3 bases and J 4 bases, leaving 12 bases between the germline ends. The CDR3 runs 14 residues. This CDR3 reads CASSIRTSTETQYF. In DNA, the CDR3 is TGTGCCAGTAGTATCCGTACTAGCACAGAGACCCAGTACTTC. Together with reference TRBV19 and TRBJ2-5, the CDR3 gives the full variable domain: DGGITQSPKYLFRKEGQNVTLSCEQNLNHDAMYWYRQDPGQGLRLIYYSQIVNDFQKGDIAEGYSVSREKKESFPLTVTSAQKNPTAFYLCASSIRTSTETQYFGPGTRLLVL.